This TCR beta chain was captured in a study of T cell responses to AZD1222 COVID-19 vaccine. About the study: Recipients boosted at about 4 weeks or about 12 weeks are pooled.

Regarding this clone: The target antigen is unknown.

This CDR3 spans 14 amino acids. The germline gives CDR1 MNHEY, CDR2 SVGAGI. Trimming cost V 0 bases and J 7 bases, with 10 bases left between them. Study-wide results and caveats: AZD1222 recipients seropositive at baseline numbered only 6 or 7.

TCRdb's table, derived via immunoSEQ multiplex PCR, lists solely in-frame clones and lacks some. Here the sample spans some 110,000 clones, about 90% being singletons. This TCR was recovered from an adult in good health. The source material was peripheral blood, sampled on day 0 of AZD1222 vaccination. The chain carries TRBV6-5 and TRBJ2-1, with D possibly being TRBD1 (5 bases). CDR3 coding DNA: TGTGCCAGCAGTTACTCGATGGGGCCTAATGAGCAGTTCTTC. Protein product: CASSYSMGPNEQFF.